The 22 T cell receptor beta chains given below trace back to one sample, sequenced in a study of cytomegalovirus exposure and HLA in healthy donors. With 60 Vbeta and 13 Jbeta primers, the PCR was carried out. Assay used: immunoSEQ multiplex PCR; TCRdb lists only in-frame clones, some missing. This table holds 30,000 to 35,000 clones. The sequenced material came from PBMCs. Source of these receptors: a middle-aged woman in good health and CMV-seropositive.

This chain uses TRBV30 with TRBJ1-2; D is undetermined. Trimming took 0 bases from V and 5 from J, leaving 10 bases between them. This CDR3 contains 13 residues. Germline V gene lookup returns CDR1 GTSNPN and CDR2 SVGIG (reference sequence). The CDR3 loop reads CAWSVPVQYGYTF. CDR3 nucleotide sequence: TGTGCCTGGAGTGTACCAGTCCAGTATGGCTACACCTTC.

The chain joins TRBV29-1 to TRBJ2-1; D gene uncertain. The V end lost 4 bases, the J end lost 3 bases, and 7 bases lay between the germline ends. Germline V gene sequence: CDR1 SQVTM, CDR2 ANQGSEA. This CDR3 has 12 residues. This CDR3 reads CSVATGYNEQFF. For the CDR3, the DNA is TGCAGCGTTGCGACGGGCTACAATGAGCAGTTCTTC.

This chain uses TRBV27 with TRBJ1-2, with TRBD1 identical over 7 bases. With V trimmed by 5 bases and J by 4 bases, 10 bases remained unmatched. Germline CDR1 and CDR2: MNHEY and SMNVEV (reference sequence). The CDR3 length is 15 residues. DNA for the CDR3: TGTGCCAGCAGTCGCCAAAACAGGGGAGCCTATGGCTACACCTTC. Protein product: CASSRQNRGAYGYTF.

V and J are TRBV27 and TRBJ1-3; D is undetermined. The CDR3 covers 13 residues. CDR1 is MNHEY and CDR2 is SMNVEV in the germline V gene (reference sequence). Trimming took off 6 bases at V and 1 base at J, with 7 bases between the two ends. The DNA of the CDR3 is TGTGCCAGCAGCCGGTCTTCTGGAAACACCATATATTTT. Its protein product is CASSRSSGNTIYF.

The chain links TRBV4-2 to TRBJ2-1, with 7 bases lining up with TRBD2. Trimming cost V 0 bases and J 4 bases; bases outside gene matches: 9. The CDR3 is 17 amino acids. CDR1 is LGHNA and CDR2 is YNFKEQ in the germline V gene. The chain's CDR3 is CASSQDLTGGNYNEQFF. Written as DNA, the CDR3 is TGTGCCAGCAGCCAAGATTTAACGGGGGGTAATTACAATGAGCAGTTCTTC.

The chain has TRBV2 and TRBJ1-1; D is uncertain. V was shortened by 0 bases and J by 1 base, with 9 bases between the two germline ends. This CDR3 is 15 amino acids long. From germline, CDR1 is SNHLY and CDR2 FYNNEI. CDR3 in amino acids: CASSEARRGNTEAFF. CDR3 coding DNA: TGTGCCAGCAGTGAAGCTCGACGGGGGAACACTGAAGCTTTCTTT.

The chain recombines TRBV6-6 with TRBJ2-2; D is undetermined. Germline-derived CDR1 and CDR2 are MNHNY and SVGAGI (reference sequence). V was trimmed by 8 bases and J by 6 bases, leaving 4 bases between them. The CDR3 is 10 amino acids. The CDR3 sequence is CASGAGELFF. DNA for the CDR3: TGTGCCAGCGGAGCCGGGGAGCTGTTTTTT.

This chain links TRBV28 with TRBJ1-2; a weak D match, TRBD1 (6 bases). The V gene lost 5 bases and the J gene lost 7 bases, with 14 bases spanning the gap. The CDR3 spans 13 residues. In germline, CDR1 is MDHEN, CDR2 SYDVKM. The chain's CDR3 is CASSLPGTLGYTF. As DNA, the CDR3 is TGTGCCAGCAGTCTACCCGGGACACTTGGCTACACCTTC.

The V call is TRBV5-1, the J call TRBJ2-1; 8 nucleotides align to TRBD1. The CDR3 consists of 15 residues. Trimming at V came to 4 bases and at J to 5 bases, leaving 8 bases not matched to a gene. CDR1 is SGHRS, CDR2 YFSETQ, per germline. The CDR3 DNA is TGCGCCAGCAGCACCGGGACAGGATCCGACAATGAGCAGTTCTTC. It is translated as CASSTGTGSDNEQFF.

The chain links TRBV28 to TRBJ1-3; 9 positions agree with TRBD1. J was trimmed by 0 bases and V by 5 bases; bases with no gene match: 17. The CDR3 consists of 20 residues. Germline V gene sequence: CDR1 MDHEN, CDR2 SYDVKM. CDR3 amino acids: CASSIWDRASPDISGNTIYF. The CDR3 coding sequence is TGTGCCAGCAGTATCTGGGACAGGGCGTCCCCTGATATCTCTGGAAACACCATATATTTT.

This chain uses TRBV14 with TRBJ2-2; 7 nucleotides align to TRBD1. The CDR3 runs 16 residues. The V and J ends lost 4 bases and 0 bases, in that order; junction bases with no gene match: 5. Germline loops: CDR1 SGHDN, CDR2 FVKESK. The CDR3 coding sequence is TGTGCCAGCAGCCGGGGGACAGTGACGAACACCGGGGAGCTGTTTTTT. It yields the protein CASSRGTVTNTGELFF. Full variable domain (remainder filled in from reference TRBV14 and TRBJ2-2): EAGVTQFPSHSVIEKGQTVTLRCDPISGHDNLYWYRRVMGKEIKFLLHFVKESKQDESGMPNNRFLAERTGGTYSTLKVQPAELEDSGVYFCASSRGTVTNTGELFFGEGSRLTVL.

This rearrangement joins TRBV2 to TRBJ1-2; a possible D gene is TRBD1 (6 bases). Germline V gene lookup returns CDR1 SNHLY and CDR2 FYNNEI. V gave up 8 bases and J gave up 4 bases, with 20 bases separating them. The CDR3 has 15 amino acids. CDR3 in amino acids: CASRGGRTDFYGYTF. CDR3 nucleotide sequence: TGTGCCAGCCGAGGGGGAAGGACTGACTTCTATGGCTACACCTTC.

V is TRBV7-6 and J is TRBJ2-1; TRBD1 agrees at 7 bases. This CDR3 contains 14 residues. Germline values: CDR1 SGHVS, CDR2 FNYEAQ. Losses at the gene ends were 5 bases for V and 5 bases for J; bases not matched to a gene: 6. CDR3 amino acids: CASSAATGNNEQFF. The DNA of the CDR3 is TGTGCCAGCAGCGCCGCGACAGGGAACAATGAGCAGTTCTTC.

This chain joins TRBV4-3 and TRBJ2-1; 7 bases are shared with TRBD2. Germline V CDR1 and CDR2: LGHNA, YSLEER. The V and J ends lost 0 bases and 2 bases, in that order; junction bases with no gene match: 4. This CDR3 is built from 16 residues. CDR3 DNA: TGCGCCAGCAGCCAAGATCGAGCGGGAACCTACAATGAGCAGTTCTTC. Translated, it gives CASSQDRAGTYNEQFF.

The V gene is TRBV6-1, the J gene TRBJ1-1; weak D call: TRBD1 (5 bases). This CDR3 spans 14 amino acids. Germline assignment: CDR1 MNHNS and CDR2 SASEGT. Trimming took 4 bases from V and 2 from J, leaving 11 bases between them. The CDR3, as DNA: TGTGCCAGCAGTGTCTCCGGGGGAAACACTGAAGCTTTCTTT. It is translated as CASSVSGGNTEAFF.

The V and J genes are TRBV6-1 and TRBJ2-7; D might be TRBD2 (6 bases). The CDR3 has 16 amino acids. The germline V gene has CDR1 MNHNS and CDR2 SASEGT. V lost 2 bases and J lost 4, with 18 bases in between. The CDR3 sequence is CASSEMGGPGGYEQYF. CDR3 DNA: TGTGCCAGCAGTGAAATGGGGGGTCCAGGTGGGTACGAGCAGTACTTC.

The chain joins TRBV2 to TRBJ1-1; D possibly corresponds to TRBD1 (5 bases). Germline V gene sequence: CDR1 SNHLY, CDR2 FYNNEI. CDR3 size: 13 residues. Trimming shortened V by 8 bases and J by 6 bases, and 16 bases separated the two germline ends. The CDR3 protein is CASDPGVSAEAFF. DNA of the CDR3: TGTGCCAGCGACCCGGGGGTTTCGGCTGAAGCTTTCTTT. The variable domain in full, completed from reference TRBV2 and TRBJ1-1, reads EPEVTQTPSHQVTQMGQEVILRCVPISNHLYFYWYRQILGQKVEFLVSFYNNEISEKSEIFDDQFSVERPDGSNFTLKIRSTKLEDSAMYFCASDPGVSAEAFFGQGTRLTVV.

This chain connects TRBV28 to TRBJ1-3, with D tentatively TRBD1 (5 bases). Germline lookup yields CDR1 MDHEN and CDR2 SYDVKM. V gave up 7 bases and J gave up 8 bases, with 21 bases separating them. The CDR3 length is 15 residues. CDR3 nucleotide sequence: TGTGCCAGCACCCCTGGGGGGTTTGGAAGCTACACCATATATTTT. This codes for CASTPGGFGSYTIYF.

The chain couples TRBV9 to TRBJ2-7; tentative D call: TRBD2 (5 bases). V dropped 4 bases and J dropped 3 bases, with 20 bases sitting between them. Germline lookup yields CDR1 SGDLS and CDR2 YYNGEE. This CDR3 contains 16 residues. CDR3 sequence (DNA): TGTGCCAGCAGCCCTCAAGGAGGACCCACCCTCTACGAGCAGTACTTC. Amino acid sequence: CASSPQGGPTLYEQYF.

The rearrangement joins TRBV7-3 to TRBJ1-2; D is perhaps TRBD1 (5 bases). Trimming pared 2 bases from V and 6 bases from J, leaving 10 bases between. The germline CDR1 and CDR2 sequences are SGHTA and FQGTGA. CDR3 length: 13 amino acids. The CDR3 here is CASSLSGFDGYTF. CDR3 in DNA: TGTGCCAGCAGCTTATCAGGGTTCGATGGCTACACCTTC.

The J gene is TRBJ2-7, the V gene TRBV7-9; D is unresolved. The CDR3 has 11 residues. Between the trimmed V and J ends, which lost 4 bases and 4 bases, there was a span of 5 bases. Germline lookup yields CDR1 SEHNR and CDR2 FQNEAQ (reference sequence). CDR3 in DNA: TGTGCCAGCAGCTCCTTTTACGAGCAGTACTTC. Translating gives CASSSFYEQYF.

The V and J genes are TRBV5-4 and TRBJ1-2; D is perhaps TRBD1 (5 bases). Trimming took off 5 bases at V and 5 bases at J, with 13 bases between the two ends. Germline CDR1 and CDR2: SGHNT and YYREEE (reference sequence). The CDR3 has 13 amino acids. CDR3 DNA sequence: TGTGCCAGCAGTCCCCTGGGGGGGTATGGCTACACCTTC. Translating gives CASSPLGGYGYTF.